The table lists the clone carrying this T cell receptor beta chain with a few counts. Its antigen remains unknown. Purity above 98% was achieved in all sorted populations. The record originates from a study of beta chain features in type 1 diabetes. The study, taken as a whole, reports: The study found moderately but significantly shorter TCRB CDR3s in all four CD4+ subsets of Type 1 diabetes patients. In these data, an HLA type influence on TCRB rearrangement remained unresolved. High TCR expression in some cells could lead to their over-representation in cDNA sequencing.

Expressed TCRB transcripts were sequenced because the entire RNA isolate underwent reverse transcription. Profiled with immunoSEQ multiplex PCR; TCRdb holds only in-frame clones, not every one. The sample lists fewer than 500,000 clones; approximately 15% were seen once. Trimming shortened V by 4 bases and J by 3 bases, and 13 bases separated the two germline ends. Germline lookup yields CDR1 SGHTS and CDR2 YDEGEE. The CDR3 loop spans 15 amino acids. The chain combines TRBV5-8 with TRBJ1-4; the D is unclear. Sequencing used naive CD4+ T cells from blood. The clonotype comes from a man aged 25 to 40 in good health. The CDR3 loop is CASSQPGLANEKLFF. CDR3 coding DNA: TGTGCCAGCAGCCAGCCGGGCCTGGCTAATGAAAAACTGTTTTTT.